A single sample is the source of the 6 T cell receptor beta chains below, sequenced in a study of blood T cell repertoires in COVID-19. Clones were read by immunoSEQ multiplex PCR, and TCRdb kept only the in-frame ones, dropping some. The profile shows around 100,000 clones, approximately 92% of them singletons. Sequenced input: peripheral blood. These receptor sequences come from a woman older than 75 with acute or convalescent COVID-19.

The chain has TRBV3-1 (or the pseudogene TRBV3-2) and TRBJ1-1, with TRBD1 identical over 7 bases. The germline V gene encodes CDR1 LGHDT and CDR2 YNNKEL (reference sequence). The CDR3 extends over 13 amino acids. V trimming: 2 bases; J trimming: 3 bases; junction bases outside the gene matches: 0. CDR3 in DNA: TGTGCCAGCAGCCAAACAGGGGACACTGAAGCTTTCTTT. Translating it yields CASSQTGDTEAFF.

The chain recombines TRBV5-5 with TRBJ2-2; D ambiguous. The CDR3 runs 15 residues. Germline CDR1 SGHKS, CDR2 YYEKEE (reference sequence). V shed 1 base and J shed 0 bases, with 7 bases lying between them. The CDR3 nucleotides are TGTGCCAGCAGCTTGTGGCGGTCGAACACCGGGGAGCTGTTTTTT. The encoded protein is CASSLWRSNTGELFF.

The chain has TRBV30 and TRBJ1-5; D remains unclear. CDR1 and CDR2 from the germline V gene are GTSNPN and SVGIG (reference sequence). The CDR3 extends over 12 amino acids. Trimming removed 1 base from V and 4 bases from J, with 5 bases in between. The CDR3 bases are TGTGCCTGGAGTGGAGGGAATCAGCCCCAGCATTTT. Translated, it gives CAWSGGNQPQHF.

The chain employs TRBV19 and TRBJ1-2; D may be TRBD1 (6 bases). Germline-derived CDR1 and CDR2 are LNHDA and SQIVND (reference sequence). Trimming pared 8 bases from V and 5 bases from J, leaving 15 bases between. The CDR3 has 13 residues. The CDR3 DNA reads as TGTGCCAGTGGGGCAGGGGCCTTTTATGGCTACACCTTC. Its protein product is CASGAGAFYGYTF. Full variable domain (remainder filled in from reference TRBV19 and TRBJ1-2): DGGITQSPKYLFRKEGQNVTLSCEQNLNHDAMYWYRQDPGQGLRLIYYSQIVNDFQKGDIAEGYSVSREKKESFPLTVTSAQKNPTAFYLCASGAGAFYGYTFGSGTRLTVV.

The V gene is TRBV30, the J gene TRBJ2-7; D unresolved. Germline assignment: CDR1 GTSNPN and CDR2 SVGIG (reference sequence). Deletions cut 5 bases from V and 5 bases from J, with 13 bases between. The CDR3 covers 12 residues. The CDR3 spells CAWAPGVNEQYF. The CDR3 DNA follows: TGTGCCTGGGCCCCGGGTGTGAACGAGCAGTACTTC. Together with reference TRBV30 and TRBJ2-7, the CDR3 gives the full variable domain: SQTIHQWPATLVQPVGSPLSLECTVEGTSNPNLYWYRQAAGRGLQLLFYSVGIGQISSEVPQNLSASRPQDRQFILSSKKLLLSDSGFYLCAWAPGVNEQYFGPGTRLTVT.

The chain couples TRBV7-9 to TRBJ2-7; 8 nucleotides line up with TRBD2. The CDR3 is 16 residues long. After removal of 1 base from V and 6 bases from J, the junction contained 11 bases not matched to a gene. The germline gives CDR1 SEHNR, CDR2 FQNEAQ (reference sequence). In DNA, the CDR3 is TGTGCCAGCAGCTTAGTAGGGCGGGGGGTTCGTCTCGAGCAGTACTTC. Residues: CASSLVGRGVRLEQYF.